This entry describes one T cell receptor beta chain. Its antigen is not known. This record belongs to a study of cytomegalovirus exposure and HLA in healthy donors. Study-level findings and limits: Some V segments could not be told apart, so they were left out, TRBV6-2 and TRBV6-3 among them. The authors assumed roughly uniform sequencing depth across donors for presence/absence analyses. Immune exposure information comprised only CMV serostatus.

CDR3 length: 11 residues. V was trimmed by 5 bases and J by 6 bases, leaving 10 bases between them. CDR1 and CDR2 from the germline V gene are DFQATT and SNEGSKA (reference sequence). It was with 60 Vbeta and 13 Jbeta primers that the PCR ran. Here immunoSEQ multiplex PCR was the method, and the copy in TCRdb shows in-frame clones only, minus some. This sample has about 120,000 clones, with 76% found just once. The source of this sequence is a man aged 25-45 years in good health and CMV-seropositive. This chain joins TRBV20-1 and TRBJ1-2; the D is unclear. Sequencing was done on a sample of PBMCs. This CDR3 reads CSAWPSDGYTF. The CDR3 nucleotides read TGCAGTGCTTGGCCAAGTGATGGCTACACCTTC.